The present TCR beta chain was sequenced within a study of T cell responses to AZD1222 COVID-19 vaccine. On the study more broadly: It was second doses at about 4 or about 12 weeks that were pooled. Notes on the study in general: Clonal diversity may have been underestimated, and the donors were mostly white British, with more females than males. Elevations in Spike-specific TCR breadth and depth followed administration of two AZD1222 doses.

V was trimmed by 3 bases and J by 11 bases, leaving 11 bases between them. The CDR3 runs 12 residues. The protocol was immunoSEQ multiplex PCR, while the TCRdb copy is restricted to in-frame clones and leaves out a portion. Among 150,000 to 200,000 clones, over 90% were seen once, and the ten largest hold about 4%. A remark on this clone: Its antigen is still unknown.

The sequence was obtained from an adult in good health. The material sequenced was peripheral blood, taken on day 0 of AZD1222 vaccination. This chain uses TRBV12-3 or TRBV12-4 with TRBJ2-1, with D tentatively TRBD1 (6 bases). CDR3 sequence reads: CASSFGGTKQFF. The CDR3 nucleotides are TGTGCCAGCAGTTTTGGTGGGACAAAGCAGTTCTTC.